This T cell receptor (beta chain) was profiled in a study of control samples from healthy donors and cancer patients. The repertoire was sequenced with immunoSEQ multiplex PCR; TCRdb's copy has only in-frame clones and lacks some. The sample holds over 30,000 clones, about 86% seen once. This receptor was identified in a woman aged 40 to 49 with lung cancer. The source material was PBMCs.

The CDR3 DNA is TGTGCCAGCAGCTTGGGGGGACGGAACCAAGAGACCCAGTACTTC. Amino acids: CASSLGGRNQETQYF. This rearrangement joins TRBV5-6 to TRBJ2-5; D is possibly TRBD1 or TRBD2 (5 bases each). The CDR3 spans 15 residues. Germline CDR1 reads SGHDT; CDR2 reads YYEEEE. V was shortened by 0 bases and J by 0 bases, with 9 bases between the two germline ends.